This T cell receptor (beta chain) emerged from a study of cytotoxic CD8 clonotypes in ibrutinib-treated CLL. Study findings and constraints: Rising at ibrutinib response, clonality subsequently fell back toward baseline at progression.

This clone was picked up many times. The antigen is not known. Genomic DNA for TCR beta libraries, roughly 2 micrograms, came from cryopreserved PBMCs. Profiling relied on immunoSEQ multiplex PCR, and the TCRdb table lists in-frame clones only, not all of them. The table has tens of thousands of clones, 60% to 85% seen once. This sample comprised PBMCs, obtained after 36 months of ibrutinib treatment. The origin of this receptor is a human donor with chronic lymphocytic leukemia.

The CDR3 DNA is TGTGCCAGCAGCGCAACGCAGGGGGGCTACGAGCAGTACTTC. It is translated as CASSATQGGYEQYF. The gene calls are TRBV5-4 and TRBJ2-7; perhaps TRBD1 as D (7 bases). The germline V and J ends were trimmed by 4 bases and 3 bases, with 14 bases remaining between them. Germline CDR1 SGHNT, CDR2 YYREEE (reference sequence). The CDR3 has 14 residues.